This T cell receptor beta chain was sequenced during a study of blood T cell repertoires in COVID-19. About the study: PBMCs, B-cell-depleted T cells, or T cells were the source of the cDNA or gDNA that made up the material.

Original processing notes: Reference gene primers were amplified, and this amplification served to estimate nucleated cell counts. The assay was immunoSEQ multiplex PCR, and TCRdb's table has in-frame clones only and misses some. V and J calls and clone size come straight from that table; D and trimming were deduced from the DNA. The data hold about 400,000 clones, with around 88% observed a single time. Trimming removed 5 bases from V and 1 base from J, with 8 bases in between. CDR1 MGHRA and CDR2 YSYEKL come from the germline V gene. The CDR3 consists of 13 residues. Sequenced: peripheral blood. This clonotype originated in a woman under 40 with acute or convalescent COVID-19. V and J are TRBV4-1 and TRBJ1-1; no clear D. In DNA, the CDR3 is TGCGCCAGCAGCGGCCCCTGGAACACTGAAGCTTTCTTT. Protein: CASSGPWNTEAFF.